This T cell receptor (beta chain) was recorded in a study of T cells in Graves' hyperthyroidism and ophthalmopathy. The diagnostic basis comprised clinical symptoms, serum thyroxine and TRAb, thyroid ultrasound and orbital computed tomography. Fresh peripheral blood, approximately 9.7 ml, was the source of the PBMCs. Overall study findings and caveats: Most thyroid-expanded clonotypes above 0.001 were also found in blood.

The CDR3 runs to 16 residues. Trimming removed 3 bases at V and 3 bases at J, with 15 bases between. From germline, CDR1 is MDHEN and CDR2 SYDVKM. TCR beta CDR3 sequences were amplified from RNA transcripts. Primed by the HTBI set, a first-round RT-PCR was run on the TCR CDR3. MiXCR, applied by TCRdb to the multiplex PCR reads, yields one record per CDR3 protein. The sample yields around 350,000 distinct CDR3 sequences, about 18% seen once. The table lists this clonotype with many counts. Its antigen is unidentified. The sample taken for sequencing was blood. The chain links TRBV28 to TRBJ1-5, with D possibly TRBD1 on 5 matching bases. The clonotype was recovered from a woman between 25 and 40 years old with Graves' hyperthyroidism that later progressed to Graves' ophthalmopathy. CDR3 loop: CASSLTGPRNNQPQHF. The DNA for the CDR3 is TGTGCCAGCAGTTTGACGGGGCCGCGAAACAATCAGCCCCAGCATTTT.